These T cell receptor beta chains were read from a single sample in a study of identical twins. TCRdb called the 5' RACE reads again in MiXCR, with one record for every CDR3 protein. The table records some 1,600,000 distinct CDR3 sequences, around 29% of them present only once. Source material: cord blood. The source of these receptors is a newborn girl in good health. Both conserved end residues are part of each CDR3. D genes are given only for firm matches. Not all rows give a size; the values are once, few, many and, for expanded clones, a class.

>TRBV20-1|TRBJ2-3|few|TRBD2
TGCAGTGCTAGAGAAGCGGGGGGAGATACGCAGTATTTT
CSAREAGGDTQYF
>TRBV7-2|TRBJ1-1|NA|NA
TGTGCCAGCATCCGCCCAGAGGCGGTCACTGAAGCTTTCTTT
CASIRPEAVTEAFF
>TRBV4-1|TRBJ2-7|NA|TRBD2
TGCGCCAGCAGCCGGTCAATTTCAGGGCTAGCGGATTACGAGCAGTACTTC
CASSRSISGLADYEQYF
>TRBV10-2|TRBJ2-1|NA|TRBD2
TGCGCCAGCAACTCACTAGCGGGGGGCTTCTCCTACAATGAGCAGTTCTTC
CASNSLAGGFSYNEQFF
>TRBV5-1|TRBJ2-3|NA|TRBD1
TGCGCCAGCAGCTTGGGAGACAGGGGCCCCACAGATACGCAGTATTTT
CASSLGDRGPTDTQYF
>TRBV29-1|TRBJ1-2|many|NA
TGCAGCGTTGAAGGAGCTTGGGGGTATAACTATGGCTACACCTTC
CSVEGAWGYNYGYTF
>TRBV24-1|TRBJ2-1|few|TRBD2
TGTGCCACCAGTGACTCCACTAGCGGGACCTACAATGAGCAGTTCTTC
CATSDSTSGTYNEQFF
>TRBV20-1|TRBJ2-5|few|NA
TGCAGTGCTAGACGATCGTCAGGGCAAGAGACCCAGTACTTC
CSARRSSGQETQYF
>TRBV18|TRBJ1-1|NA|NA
TGTGCCAGCTCACAAATCGGGGTCACTGAAGCTTTCTTT
CASSQIGVTEAFF
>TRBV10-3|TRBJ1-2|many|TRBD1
TGTGCCATCAGTGGGACAGGGGATGGCTACACCTTC
CAISGTGDGYTF
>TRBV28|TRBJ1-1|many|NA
TGTGCCAGCAGCAGTACAGGGTTAAACACTGAAGCTTTCTTT
CASSSTGLNTEAFF
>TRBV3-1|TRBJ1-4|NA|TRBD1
TGTGCCAGCAGCACAGGACAGGGGAGGGAAAAACTGTTTTTT
CASSTGQGREKLFF
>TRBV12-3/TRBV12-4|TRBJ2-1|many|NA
TGTGCCAGCAGTTTGGGGGAGTTAGGGCAGTTCTTC
CASSLGELGQFF
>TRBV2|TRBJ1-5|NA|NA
TGTGCCAGCAGTGATGAGGGAACGAATCAGCCCCAGCATTTT
CASSDEGTNQPQHF
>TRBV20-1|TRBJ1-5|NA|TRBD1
TGCAGTGCTAGCGGGACAGGGACTTTTCAGCCCCAGCATTTT
CSASGTGTFQPQHF
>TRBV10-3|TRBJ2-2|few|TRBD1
TGTGCCATCAGAGGGGGCCGGGATACCGGGGAGCTGTTTTTT
CAIRGGRDTGELFF
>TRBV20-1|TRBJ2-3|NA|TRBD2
TGCAGTGCTAGAACTAGCGGGAGGCCGCTATTCACAGATACGCAGTATTTT
CSARTSGRPLFTDTQYF
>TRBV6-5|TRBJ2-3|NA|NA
TGTGCCAGCAGTTACGTTGTTGGTACAGATACGCGGTATTTT
CASSYVVGTDTRYF
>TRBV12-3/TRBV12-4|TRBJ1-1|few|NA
TGTGCCAGCGGCGCACCCTCGAACACTGAAGCTTTCTTT
CASGAPSNTEAFF
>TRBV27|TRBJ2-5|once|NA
TGTGCCAGCAGTTTGGGGCTGGCCTTCGATGAGCAGTACTTC
CASSLGLAFDEQYF
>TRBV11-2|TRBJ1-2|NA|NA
TGTGCCAGCAGCTCCCTGGTTAGGGTGAGCTATGGCTACACCTTC
CASSSLVRVSYGYTF
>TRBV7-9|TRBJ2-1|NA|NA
TGTGCCAGCAGCTTATGGACTGGCCACAATGAGCAGTTCTTC
CASSLWTGHNEQFF
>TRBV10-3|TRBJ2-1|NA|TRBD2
TGTGCCATCAATCCGGGAGGGCCCCACAATGAGCAGTTCTTC
CAINPGGPHNEQFF
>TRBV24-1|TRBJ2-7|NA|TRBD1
TGTGCCACCAGTGACCGCACAGGGGCGGGCTCCTACGAGCAGTACTTC
CATSDRTGAGSYEQYF
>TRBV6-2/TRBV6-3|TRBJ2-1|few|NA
TGTGCCAGCAGTTACCACGCCTACAATGAGCAGTTCTTC
CASSYHAYNEQFF
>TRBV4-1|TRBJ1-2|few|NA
TGCGCCAGCAGCCAAGATCCGCCACCCCGAAACTACTATGGCTACACCTTC
CASSQDPPPRNYYGYTF